Listed below are T cell receptor beta chains from one sample, sequenced in a study of blood T cells in healthy people across ages. TCRdb re-analysed the 5' RACE reads in MiXCR, keeping a single row per CDR3 protein. Found here are roughly 1,000,000 distinct CDR3 sequences, less than 25% of them singletons; the top ten hold around 0.7%. This sample also appeared in a second study, on T cells of mothers and their children.

Sequencing was done on a sample of blood. The source of these receptors is a girl aged 2 to 9 in good health. The CDR3 runs from the conserved cysteine through the conserved F or W. Each record gives: V gene, clone size, D gene, J gene, CDR3 protein, CDR3 DNA. D genes are given only for firm matches. Not all rows give a size; the values are once, few, many and, for expanded clones, a class.

v_gene: TRBV7-2; abundance: .; d_gene: TRBD2; j_gene: TRBJ2-7; CDR3aa: CASSSISLAGSQYF; CDR3nt: TGTGCCAGCAGCTCGATTAGCCTAGCGGGGTCCCAGTACTTC
v_gene: TRBV13; abundance: few; d_gene: TRBD1; j_gene: TRBJ2-7; CDR3aa: CASSKTEGPISGGEQYF; CDR3nt: TGTGCCAGCAGCAAAACCGAAGGACCCATTTCAGGGGGCGAGCAGTACTTC
v_gene: TRBV4-3; abundance: .; d_gene: .; j_gene: TRBJ2-3; CDR3aa: CASSQSPLGGLADTQYF; CDR3nt: TGCGCCAGCAGCCAATCTCCTTTAGGGGGGCTCGCAGATACGCAGTATTTT
v_gene: TRBV6-1; abundance: .; d_gene: .; j_gene: TRBJ2-7; CDR3aa: CASSDRPPGHEQYF; CDR3nt: TGTGCCAGCAGTGACAGACCTCCAGGCCACGAGCAGTACTTC
v_gene: TRBV12-3/TRBV12-4; abundance: few; d_gene: .; j_gene: TRBJ2-5; CDR3aa: CASNSRPHAWETQYF; CDR3nt: TGTGCCAGCAACTCAAGGCCACACGCGTGGGAGACCCAGTACTTC
v_gene: TRBV7-9; abundance: .; d_gene: .; j_gene: TRBJ2-1; CDR3aa: CASSLSTVNEQFF; CDR3nt: TGTGCCAGCAGCTTATCCACAGTCAATGAGCAGTTCTTC
v_gene: TRBV5-1; abundance: .; d_gene: .; j_gene: TRBJ1-1; CDR3aa: CASSYSGDAGLNTEAFF; CDR3nt: TGCGCCAGCAGCTACTCTGGGGATGCGGGTCTTAACACTGAAGCTTTCTTT
v_gene: TRBV28; abundance: .; d_gene: .; j_gene: TRBJ2-5; CDR3aa: CASSDLGAIQETQYF; CDR3nt: TGTGCCAGCAGTGATCTCGGGGCGATACAAGAGACCCAGTACTTC
v_gene: TRBV7-9; abundance: .; d_gene: TRBD2; j_gene: TRBJ2-7; CDR3aa: CASSLDSGRTYEQYF; CDR3nt: TGTGCCAGCAGCTTAGATAGCGGGCGGACCTACGAGCAGTACTTC
v_gene: TRBV7-2; abundance: .; d_gene: .; j_gene: TRBJ1-4; CDR3aa: CASSTQTAHNEKLFF; CDR3nt: TGTGCCAGCAGCACCCAGACAGCGCATAATGAAAAACTGTTTTTT
v_gene: TRBV7-9; abundance: few; d_gene: TRBD1; j_gene: TRBJ1-6; CDR3aa: CASSSGQGGQSPLHF; CDR3nt: TGTGCCAGCAGCTCCGGACAGGGTGGCCAATCACCCCTCCACTTT
v_gene: TRBV10-3; abundance: few; d_gene: .; j_gene: TRBJ2-2; CDR3aa: CATRLVGADTGELFF; CDR3nt: TGTGCCACCCGTCTCGTAGGGGCCGACACCGGGGAGCTGTTTTTT
v_gene: TRBV6-5; abundance: few; d_gene: .; j_gene: TRBJ2-1; CDR3aa: CASSLTGSNNEQFF; CDR3nt: TGTGCCAGCAGCCTAACCGGGTCGAACAATGAGCAGTTCTTC
v_gene: TRBV20-1; abundance: once; d_gene: .; j_gene: TRBJ2-1; CDR3aa: CSARRDFYYNEQFF; CDR3nt: TGCAGTGCCAGGAGGGACTTCTACTACAATGAGCAGTTCTTC
v_gene: TRBV29-1; abundance: .; d_gene: .; j_gene: TRBJ1-3; CDR3aa: CSVTGNSGNTIYF; CDR3nt: TGCAGCGTTACAGGAAACTCTGGAAACACCATATATTTT
v_gene: TRBV6-1; abundance: few; d_gene: .; j_gene: TRBJ1-1; CDR3aa: CASSDPRDVYAEAFF; CDR3nt: TGTGCCAGCAGTGACCCCAGGGACGTATACGCTGAAGCTTTCTTT
v_gene: TRBV7-8; abundance: many; d_gene: .; j_gene: TRBJ2-4; CDR3aa: CASSLAPGIRDIQYF; CDR3nt: TGTGCCAGCAGCTTAGCTCCGGGAATACGGGACATTCAGTACTTC
v_gene: TRBV20-1; abundance: few; d_gene: .; j_gene: TRBJ1-1; CDR3aa: CSARDGGGNTEAFF; CDR3nt: TGCAGTGCTAGAGATGGAGGCGGGAACACTGAAGCTTTCTTT
v_gene: TRBV10-3; abundance: many; d_gene: .; j_gene: TRBJ2-1; CDR3aa: CAIGPEQFF; CDR3nt: TGTGCCATAGGGCCGGAGCAGTTCTTC
v_gene: TRBV29-1; abundance: few; d_gene: .; j_gene: TRBJ1-1; CDR3aa: CSVERGNTEAFF; CDR3nt: TGCAGCGTTGAACGGGGTAACACTGAAGCTTTCTTT
v_gene: TRBV3-1; abundance: .; d_gene: .; j_gene: TRBJ2-1; CDR3aa: CASSVDRTGYNEQFF; CDR3nt: TGTGCCAGCAGCGTCGACCGGACCGGCTACAATGAGCAGTTCTTC
v_gene: TRBV29-1; abundance: .; d_gene: .; j_gene: TRBJ1-1; CDR3aa: CSVAQTSGGGEAFF; CDR3nt: TGCAGCGTCGCACAGACCAGCGGGGGAGGTGAAGCTTTCTTT
v_gene: TRBV7-7; abundance: .; d_gene: .; j_gene: TRBJ2-5; CDR3aa: CASSLAATKPETQYF; CDR3nt: TGTGCTAGCAGCTTAGCGGCAACGAAACCGGAGACCCAGTACTTC
v_gene: TRBV9; abundance: .; d_gene: TRBD1; j_gene: TRBJ1-2; CDR3aa: CASSPGGTANYGYTF; CDR3nt: TGTGCCAGCAGCCCTGGCGGGACAGCTAACTATGGCTACACCTTC
v_gene: TRBV7-8; abundance: .; d_gene: TRBD2; j_gene: TRBJ2-5; CDR3aa: CASSSSRLAGGRETQYF; CDR3nt: TGTGCCAGCAGCTCAAGCAGACTAGCGGGGGGGCGAGAGACCCAGTACTTC
v_gene: TRBV4-1; abundance: .; d_gene: .; j_gene: TRBJ1-5; CDR3aa: CASSQDRAANQPQHF; CDR3nt: TGCGCCAGCAGCCAAGATCGGGCAGCGAATCAGCCCCAGCATTTT
v_gene: TRBV9; abundance: few; d_gene: .; j_gene: TRBJ2-7; CDR3aa: CASSVEGLGNEQYF; CDR3nt: TGTGCCAGCAGCGTAGAGGGTTTGGGGAACGAGCAGTACTTC
v_gene: TRBV5-1; abundance: few; d_gene: TRBD2; j_gene: TRBJ2-3; CDR3aa: CASSGGTSGGTDTQYF; CDR3nt: TGCGCCAGCAGCGGGGGGACTAGCGGTGGCACAGATACGCAGTATTTT
v_gene: TRBV4-2; abundance: once; d_gene: .; j_gene: TRBJ1-4; CDR3aa: CASSHPGATEKLFF; CDR3nt: TGTGCCAGCAGCCACCCAGGGGCAACTGAAAAACTGTTTTTT
v_gene: TRBV12-3/TRBV12-4; abundance: .; d_gene: .; j_gene: TRBJ1-3; CDR3aa: CASSLSGLSGNTIYF; CDR3nt: TGTGCCAGCAGTTTATCAGGGCTCTCTGGAAACACCATATATTTT
v_gene: TRBV11-2; abundance: once; d_gene: .; j_gene: TRBJ2-7; CDR3aa: CASSLTTGNYEQYF; CDR3nt: TGTGCCAGCAGCCTTACCACAGGGAACTACGAGCAGTACTTC
v_gene: TRBV20-1; abundance: .; d_gene: TRBD1; j_gene: TRBJ1-1; CDR3aa: CSGQTGSSSFF; CDR3nt: TGCAGTGGCCAGACAGGGAGCTCATCTTTCTTT
v_gene: TRBV24-1; abundance: few; d_gene: .; j_gene: TRBJ2-3; CDR3aa: CATSDPGTRGTDTQYF; CDR3nt: TGTGCCACCAGTGACCCCGGAACACGGGGCACAGATACGCAGTATTTT
v_gene: TRBV7-9; abundance: .; d_gene: .; j_gene: TRBJ1-1; CDR3aa: CASSWGWEAFF; CDR3nt: TGTGCCAGCAGCTGGGGGTGGGAAGCTTTCTTT
v_gene: TRBV3-1; abundance: .; d_gene: .; j_gene: TRBJ2-5; CDR3aa: CASSQDGLHETQYF; CDR3nt: TGTGCCAGCAGCCAAGATGGACTTCATGAGACCCAGTACTTC
v_gene: TRBV5-5; abundance: .; d_gene: TRBD1; j_gene: TRBJ1-6; CDR3aa: CASSVGTVTSPLHF; CDR3nt: TGTGCCAGCAGCGTTGGGACAGTCACTTCACCCCTCCACTTT
v_gene: TRBV20-1; abundance: once; d_gene: .; j_gene: TRBJ2-3; CDR3aa: CSARDVTQSDTQYF; CDR3nt: TGCAGTGCTAGAGATGTGACGCAGTCAGATACGCAGTATTTT
v_gene: TRBV11-2; abundance: .; d_gene: .; j_gene: TRBJ2-5; CDR3aa: CASSLAEVTKETQYF; CDR3nt: TGTGCCAGCAGCCTGGCGGAAGTAACTAAAGAGACCCAGTACTTC
v_gene: TRBV2; abundance: few; d_gene: .; j_gene: TRBJ2-3; CDR3aa: CASREPLYSVRGDTQYF; CDR3nt: TGTGCCAGCAGAGAACCCCTCTACAGCGTGAGAGGGGATACGCAGTATTTT
v_gene: TRBV6-1; abundance: few; d_gene: TRBD2; j_gene: TRBJ2-1; CDR3aa: CASSEVLGTRDEQFF; CDR3nt: TGTGCCAGCAGTGAAGTACTGGGGACTAGGGATGAGCAGTTCTTC
v_gene: TRBV20-1; abundance: few; d_gene: .; j_gene: TRBJ1-2; CDR3aa: CSARDGVGDGYTF; CDR3nt: TGCAGTGCTAGAGATGGGGTTGGGGATGGCTACACCTTC
v_gene: TRBV6-1; abundance: .; d_gene: .; j_gene: TRBJ2-7; CDR3aa: CASSKGTYEQYF; CDR3nt: TGTGCCAGCAGTAAGGGTACCTACGAGCAGTACTTC
v_gene: TRBV12-3/TRBV12-4; abundance: few; d_gene: TRBD2; j_gene: TRBJ2-7; CDR3aa: CASSPQLAGGYEQYF; CDR3nt: TGTGCCAGCAGTCCCCAACTAGCGGGGGGCTACGAGCAGTACTTC
v_gene: TRBV25-1; abundance: few; d_gene: TRBD2; j_gene: TRBJ2-1; CDR3aa: CASWGGGEQFF; CDR3nt: TGTGCCAGTTGGGGGGGAGGAGAGCAGTTCTTC
v_gene: TRBV2; abundance: .; d_gene: .; j_gene: TRBJ2-7; CDR3aa: CASTPDRPRSYEQYF; CDR3nt: TGTGCCAGCACTCCCGACAGGCCCCGCTCCTACGAGCAGTACTTC
v_gene: TRBV29-1; abundance: few; d_gene: .; j_gene: TRBJ2-1; CDR3aa: CSVLSGLEQFF; CDR3nt: TGCAGCGTTCTGTCAGGCCTAGAGCAGTTCTTC
v_gene: TRBV11-1; abundance: .; d_gene: .; j_gene: TRBJ2-1; CDR3aa: CASSPWTTPSNEQFF; CDR3nt: TGTGCCAGCAGCCCGTGGACTACCCCGAGCAATGAGCAGTTCTTC
v_gene: TRBV28; abundance: .; d_gene: .; j_gene: TRBJ1-4; CDR3aa: CASTPRQGLATNEKLFF; CDR3nt: TGTGCCAGCACCCCTAGGCAGGGGCTTGCAACTAATGAAAAACTGTTTTTT
v_gene: TRBV24-1; abundance: .; d_gene: .; j_gene: TRBJ2-1; CDR3aa: CATSAQRQYNEQFF; CDR3nt: TGTGCCACCAGTGCCCAACGTCAGTACAATGAGCAGTTCTTC
v_gene: TRBV20-1; abundance: .; d_gene: TRBD2; j_gene: TRBJ2-1; CDR3aa: CSAARGSGGYNEQFF; CDR3nt: TGCAGTGCCGCCCGGGGAAGCGGGGGATACAATGAGCAGTTCTTC
v_gene: TRBV20-1; abundance: few; d_gene: .; j_gene: TRBJ2-4; CDR3aa: CSARDLGMKNIQYF; CDR3nt: TGCAGTGCTAGAGATCTGGGAATGAAAAACATTCAGTACTTC
v_gene: TRBV11-3; abundance: .; d_gene: .; j_gene: TRBJ2-5; CDR3aa: CASSSSHEGGNEQFF; CDR3nt: TGTGCCAGCAGCTCGTCTCACGAGGGGGGGAATGAGCAGTTCTTT
v_gene: TRBV5-6; abundance: .; d_gene: TRBD1; j_gene: TRBJ2-3; CDR3aa: CASSRTRDRDETDTQYF; CDR3nt: TGTGCCAGCAGCCGAACCCGGGACAGGGACGAGACAGATACGCAGTATTTT
v_gene: TRBV2; abundance: few; d_gene: .; j_gene: TRBJ1-5; CDR3aa: CASSEDTSGNQPQHF; CDR3nt: TGTGCCAGCAGTGAAGATACTAGCGGCAATCAGCCCCAGCATTTT
v_gene: TRBV29-1; abundance: few; d_gene: TRBD2; j_gene: TRBJ2-5; CDR3aa: CSAAGDWETQYF; CDR3nt: TGCAGCGCAGCGGGAGACTGGGAGACCCAGTACTTC
v_gene: TRBV2; abundance: .; d_gene: .; j_gene: TRBJ2-4; CDR3aa: CASSEQGPGGVKNIQYF; CDR3nt: TGTGCCAGCAGTGAACAGGGCCCTGGAGGTGTCAAAAACATTCAGTACTTC
v_gene: TRBV7-9; abundance: few; d_gene: .; j_gene: TRBJ1-1; CDR3aa: CASKSESSNTEAFF; CDR3nt: TGTGCCAGCAAATCGGAGTCATCGAACACTGAAGCTTTCTTT